Following are 8 T cell receptor beta chains from one sample sequenced in a study of vaccination and CD4 T cells after COVID-19. These receptors have no known antigen. Sequence data for DNA of cultured CD4+ T cells were generated by the Oncomine TCR Beta short-read assay. MiXCR, applied by TCRdb to the PCR reads, yields one record per CDR3 protein. The profile covers around 6,000 distinct CDR3 sequences, with less than 75% appearing a single time and about 25% taken by the ten largest. Regarding treatment: roughly 10-day PBMC culture with coronavirus spike peptide pools or control peptides (ViraFEST assay). The sequencing input was CD4+ T cells from blood, cultured in vitro. These receptors were taken from a human donor who had recovered from COVID-19.

By frequency in the sample, this clonotype is large (0.1 to 1%). The chain links TRBV24-1 to TRBJ2-5; D may be TRBD1 (6 bases). Germline loops: CDR1 KGHDR, CDR2 SFDVKD. The CDR3 is 17 residues long. Trimming shortened V by 3 bases and J by 0 bases, and 16 bases separated the two germline ends. The CDR3: CATSDTALGTYQETQYF. The CDR3 nucleotides are TGTGCCACCAGTGATACTGCCTTAGGGACATACCAAGAGACCCAGTACTTC.

In its sample, this clonotype is medium-sized. The chain is built from TRBV28 and TRBJ1-2; 11 nucleotides match TRBD1. The CDR3 loop spans 14 amino acids. After removal of 5 bases from V and 8 bases from J, the junction contained 7 bases not matched to a gene. The germline CDR1 and CDR2 sequences are MDHEN and SYDVKM. The CDR3 sequence: CASSPRTGGWGYTF. In DNA form, the CDR3 reads TGTGCCAGCAGTCCCCGGACAGGGGGCTGGGGCTACACCTTC.

The V and J genes are TRBV20-1 and TRBJ2-3; D may be TRBD1 (6 bases). The V end lost 6 bases, the J end lost 4 bases, and 23 bases lay between the germline ends. Germline-derived CDR1 and CDR2 are DFQATT and SNEGSKA (reference sequence). The CDR3 spans 16 residues. In nucleotides, the CDR3 is TGCAGTGCAATGGACCGCCTTACAGGGTCCCCAGATACGCAGTATTTT. It yields the protein CSAMDRLTGSPDTQYF.

The chain is built from TRBV21-1 and TRBJ1-5. TRBV21-1 is labeled a pseudogene. This CDR3 has 17 residues. This CDR3 reads CASTKRVLPYSNQPQHF. DNA for the CDR3: TGTGCCAGCACCAAAAGGGTACTCCCATATAGCAATCAGCCCCAGCATTTT.

The rearrangement uses TRBV6-1 and TRBJ2-2, with TRBD2 matching over 10 bases. The V gene end was trimmed by 6 bases and the J gene end by 2 bases; junction bases not matched to a gene: 3. Germline V CDR1 and CDR2: MNHNS, SASEGT. This CDR3 has 15 residues. The CDR3 sequence is CASSWTSGNTGELFF. The CDR3 DNA sequence: TGTGCCAGCAGCTGGACTAGCGGAAACACCGGGGAGCTGTTTTTT.

This chain joins TRBV20-1 and TRBJ1-2; no clear D gene. There are 15 residues in the CDR3. Germline V gives CDR1 DFQATT, CDR2 SNEGSKA (reference sequence). Trimming cost V 2 bases and J 7 bases, with 20 bases left between them. The CDR3 sequence: CSARPDGVIPLGYTF. CDR3 in DNA: TGCAGTGCTAGACCTGACGGGGTGATCCCCCTTGGCTACACCTTC.

J is TRBJ1-2 and V is TRBV20-1, with D possibly TRBD1 on 5 matching bases. CDR3 size: 13 residues. In germline, CDR1 is DFQATT, CDR2 SNEGSKA (reference sequence). V was pared by 1 base and J by 8 bases, with 14 bases between. The CDR3 protein is CSARVTGELGYTF. The CDR3, as DNA: TGCAGTGCTAGAGTAACGGGGGAGTTAGGCTACACCTTC.

The V and J genes are TRBV6-4 and TRBJ2-3; D may be TRBD1 (5 bases). This CDR3 has 16 amino acids. Per the germline V gene, CDR1 is MRHNA and CDR2 is SNTAGT. V was clipped by 0 bases and J by 2 bases, with 12 bases between them. CDR3 protein: CASSDSGRGDTDTQYF. CDR3 DNA sequence: TGTGCCAGCAGTGACTCCGGTAGGGGCGACACAGATACGCAGTATTTT.